This entry concerns a single T cell receptor (beta chain). Its antigen is currently unknown. A junction end diverges from the germline sequence, so it may reflect a read error. The data were taken from a study of T cell repertoires and HLA-DP antigens. Study outcomes and limitations: Against both alloantigens, CD137+ clonality was similar, roughly 0.42. Against one allele, clones undetected before culture averaged about 35%; against the other, roughly 51%.

CDR1 and CDR2 from the germline V gene are MNHNS and SASEGT. The CDR3 is 13 amino acids. The repertoire was sequenced with immunoSEQ multiplex PCR; TCRdb's copy has only in-frame clones and lacks some. This repertoire shows around 100,000 clones, about 91% found once; its top ten account for roughly 0.3%. V usage is TRBV6-1 and J usage is TRBJ2-2; D is ambiguous. Sequenced: CD4+ T cells from PBMCs. This receptor was identified in a woman under 30 in good health and CMV-seronegative. The CDR3 sequence: CASSILNIGELFF. The CDR3 DNA reads TGTGCCAGCAGCATACTTAACATCGGGGAGCTGTTTTTT.